This TCR beta chain came from a study of tumor-infiltrating lymphocytes in primary liver carcinoma (dated by TCRdb to the late 2010s). Regarding the study in general: Between late 2015 and early 2016, a handful of patients in China with histopathologically diagnosed primary liver carcinoma had surgical resection. The five patients, three men and two women aged 30 to 69 years, had hepatocellular carcinoma (four) or combined HCC and intrahepatic cholangiocarcinoma (one). The five patients had tumors of stage T1-T3 N0M0, with maximum diameters ranging from roughly 4.2 to 10 cm. Samples yielded roughly 3.5 to 7.5 million productive TCRbeta reads; read depth did not differ significantly between tissue types. Across five regions of each liver tumor, along with adjacent normal tissue and blood, the study brought together TCRbeta repertoire sequencing, expression microarrays and whole-exome sequencing. A total of 35 or so specimens from 5 patients went through TCRbeta repertoire sequencing, namely 25 tumor regions, 5 adjacent noncancerous liver tissues and 5 peripheral blood samples. Repertoires from technical replicates were highly reproducible, with mean shared-clone rates approximately 0.88 and correlation coefficients above 0.98.

This clonotype has a count of ten or more. The antigen it binds to is not known. No per-base quality is available; no much larger clone lies one base away. TCRbeta-specific cDNA was reverse-transcribed from roughly 500 ng total RNA using a constant-region primer and ProtoScript II reverse transcriptase. The TCRbeta libraries were prepared through three rounds of nested multiplex PCR following a slightly modified ARM-PCR procedure. Multiplex TRBV1-TRBV30 forward primers and a Cbeta reverse primer were used in the first two PCR rounds, each of which was run for about 10 cycles. Sample barcodes and Illumina adapters were added in a final 25-cycle PCR using Deep VentR polymerase. Before sequencing, amplicons of 200-500 bp were gel-purified using a QIAquick gel extraction kit. The TCRbeta amplicons were sequenced with 250-bp paired-end reads on an Illumina HiSeq 2500. In the authors' own workflow: Trimmomatic v0.33 was used to quality-trim the reads, and FLASH v1.2.11 was used to merge paired reads so that full CDR3 sequences could be recovered. V, D and J germline segments were assigned to the rearranged TCRbeta sequences by MiGEC v1.2.1b. Clonotype statistics and Shannon-Wiener diversity indices were computed with VDJtools v1.0.0. Except for diversity analysis, only the 250 most abundant clonotypes of each sample were used in subsequent analyses to reduce sampling bias. Clones were called with MiXCR by TCRdb after fastp trimmed the public reads at Q25, and only in-frame beta chains were retained. CDR3 protein sequences are deduplicated, and each keeps its most common genes and DNA. The V and J calls, along with clone size, are taken from TCRdb and not from the paper's own processing. The sample contains 250,000 to 350,000 distinct CDR3 sequences, 45% to 70% of them found a single time. The ten largest clones take up approximately 15% of the sample.

RNA from unsorted whole blood was extracted with TRIzol reagent, and germline DNA was obtained with the DNeasy Blood & Tissue kit. Patients had chronic HBV infection and were treatment-naive at sampling. Before surgery, 3 to 4.5 milliliters of peripheral blood were collected into K2EDTA tubes. Here is what the overall study found, with its caveats: With just a few patients in the study, the authors point out that the findings should be validated in a larger study. Repertoire overlap was found to be higher between tumor regions (mean approximately 36%) than between tumor-adjacent (roughly 17%) or tumor-blood (14%) pairs, consistent with antigen-driven expansion. Only the TCR beta chain was sequenced, which likely underestimates true repertoire diversity because unpaired alpha chains were not captured. Compared with blood, tumors had a significantly larger share of the repertoire taken up by the top 250 clones (p = 0.039). Since the samples were bulk and unsorted, there was no way to compare CD4+ and CD8+ T cell repertoires.

Based on the germline V gene, the CDR1 and CDR2 sequences are SGHVS and FQNEAQ. The CDR3 runs 15 amino acids, cysteine and phenylalanine included. The sequence is cut down to CDR3 DNA, 45 bases in frame from base 1. V loses 3 bases at its end and J loses 7 bases; junction bases beyond the gene matches: 9. The sequenced sample consisted of peripheral blood. The clonotype was recovered from a woman aged 25-40 years with primary liver carcinoma and hepatitis B virus infection. The chain uses TRBV7-8 and TRBJ1-2, and 9 bases in between align with TRBD1. The base sequence is TGTGCCAGCAGCTTGGGAACAGGGGGCGCGGCTGGCTACACCTTC. It is translated as CASSLGTGGAAGYTF.